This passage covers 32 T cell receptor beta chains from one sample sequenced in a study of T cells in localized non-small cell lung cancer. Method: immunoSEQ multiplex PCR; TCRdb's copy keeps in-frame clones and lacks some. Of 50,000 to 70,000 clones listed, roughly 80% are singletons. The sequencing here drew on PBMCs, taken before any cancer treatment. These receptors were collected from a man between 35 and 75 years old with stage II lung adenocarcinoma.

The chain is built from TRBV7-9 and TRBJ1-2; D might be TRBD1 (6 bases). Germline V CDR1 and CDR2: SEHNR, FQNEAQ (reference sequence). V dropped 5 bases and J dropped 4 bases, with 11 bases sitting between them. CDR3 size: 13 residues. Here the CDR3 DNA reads TGTGCCAGCAGCCGGGACACGTCCTATGGCTACACCTTC. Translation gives CASSRDTSYGYTF.

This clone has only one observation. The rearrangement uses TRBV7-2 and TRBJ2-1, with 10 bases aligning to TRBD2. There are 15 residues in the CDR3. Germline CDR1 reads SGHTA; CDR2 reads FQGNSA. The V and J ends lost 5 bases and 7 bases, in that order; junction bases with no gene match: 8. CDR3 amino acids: CASSQLAGKWNEQFF. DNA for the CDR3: TGTGCCAGCAGCCAACTAGCGGGGAAGTGGAATGAGCAGTTCTTC.

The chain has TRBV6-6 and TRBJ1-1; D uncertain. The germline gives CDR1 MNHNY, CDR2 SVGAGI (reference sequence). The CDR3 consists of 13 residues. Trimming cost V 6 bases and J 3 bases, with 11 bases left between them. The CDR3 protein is CASRGIVDTEAFF. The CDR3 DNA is TGTGCCAGCAGGGGGATAGTGGACACTGAAGCTTTCTTT.

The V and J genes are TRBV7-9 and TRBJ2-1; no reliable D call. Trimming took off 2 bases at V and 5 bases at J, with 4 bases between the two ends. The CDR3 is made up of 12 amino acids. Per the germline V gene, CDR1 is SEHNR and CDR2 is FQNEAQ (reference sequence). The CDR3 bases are TGTGCCAGCAGCTTAAGGAACAATGAGCAGTTCTTC. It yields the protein CASSLRNNEQFF.

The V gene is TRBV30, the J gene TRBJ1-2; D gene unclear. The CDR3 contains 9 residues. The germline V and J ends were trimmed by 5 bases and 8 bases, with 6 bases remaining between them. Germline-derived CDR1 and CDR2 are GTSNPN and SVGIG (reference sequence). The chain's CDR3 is CAWGPGYTF. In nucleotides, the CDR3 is TGTGCCTGGGGACCCGGCTACACCTTC.

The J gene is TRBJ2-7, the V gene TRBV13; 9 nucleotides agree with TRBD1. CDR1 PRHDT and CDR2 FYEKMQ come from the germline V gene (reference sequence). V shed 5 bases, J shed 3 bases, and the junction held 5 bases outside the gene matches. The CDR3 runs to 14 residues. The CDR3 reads CASSQDRGIYEQYF. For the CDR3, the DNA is TGTGCCAGCAGCCAAGACAGGGGGATCTACGAGCAGTACTTC. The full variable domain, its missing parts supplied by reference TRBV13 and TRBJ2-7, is AAGVIQSPRHLIKEKRETATLKCYPIPRHDTVYWYQQGPGQDPQFLISFYEKMQSDKGSIPDRFSAQQFSDYHSELNMSSLELGDSALYFCASSQDRGIYEQYFGPGTRLTVT.

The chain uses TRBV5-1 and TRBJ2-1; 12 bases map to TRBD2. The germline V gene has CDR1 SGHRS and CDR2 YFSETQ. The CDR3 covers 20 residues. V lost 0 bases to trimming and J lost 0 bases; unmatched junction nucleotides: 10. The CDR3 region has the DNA TGCGCCAGCAGCTTGGAGGGACTAGCGGGCGGGAGGGGCTCCTACAATGAGCAGTTCTTC. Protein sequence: CASSLEGLAGGRGSYNEQFF. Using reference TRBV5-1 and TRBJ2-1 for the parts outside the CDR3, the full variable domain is KAGVTQTPRYLIKTRGQQVTLSCSPISGHRSVSWYQQTPGQGLQFLFEYFSETQRNKGNFPGRFSGRQFSNSRSEMNVSTLELGDSALYLCASSLEGLAGGRGSYNEQFFGPGTRLTVL.

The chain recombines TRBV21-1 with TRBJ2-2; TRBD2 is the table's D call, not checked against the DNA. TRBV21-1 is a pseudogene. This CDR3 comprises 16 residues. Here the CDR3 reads CASSHYVAENTGELFF. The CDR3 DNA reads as TGTGCCAGCAGCCACTACGTGGCAGAGAACACCGGGGAGCTGTTTTTT.

The CDR3 DNA is TGTGCCAGCAGCTTCGCCTACAATGAGCAGTTCTTC. Its protein is CASSFAYNEQFF. The rearrangement links TRBV13 to TRBJ2-1, with D unresolved. The CDR3 is made up of 12 amino acids. Trimming removed 3 bases from V and 2 bases from J, with 2 bases in between. Germline loops: CDR1 PRHDT, CDR2 FYEKMQ (reference sequence).

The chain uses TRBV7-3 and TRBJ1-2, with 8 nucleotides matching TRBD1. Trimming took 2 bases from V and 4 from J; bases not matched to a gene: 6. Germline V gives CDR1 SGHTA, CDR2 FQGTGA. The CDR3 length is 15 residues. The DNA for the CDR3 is TGTGCCAGCAGCTTACAGGCAGGGGGCAGCTATGGCTACACCTTC. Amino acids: CASSLQAGGSYGYTF.

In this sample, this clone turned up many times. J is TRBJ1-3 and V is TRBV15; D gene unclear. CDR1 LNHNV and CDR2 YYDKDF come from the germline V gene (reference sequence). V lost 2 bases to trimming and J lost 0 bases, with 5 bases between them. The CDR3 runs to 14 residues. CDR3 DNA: TGTGCCACCAGCAGACCAGCCTCTGGAAACACCATATATTTT. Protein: CATSRPASGNTIYF.

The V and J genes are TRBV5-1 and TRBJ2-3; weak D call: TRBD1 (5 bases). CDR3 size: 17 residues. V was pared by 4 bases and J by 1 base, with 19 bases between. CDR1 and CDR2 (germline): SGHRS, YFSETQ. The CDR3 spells CASSRQPASSGTDTQYF. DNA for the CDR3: TGCGCCAGCAGCCGACAGCCAGCTTCGTCCGGCACAGATACGCAGTATTTT.

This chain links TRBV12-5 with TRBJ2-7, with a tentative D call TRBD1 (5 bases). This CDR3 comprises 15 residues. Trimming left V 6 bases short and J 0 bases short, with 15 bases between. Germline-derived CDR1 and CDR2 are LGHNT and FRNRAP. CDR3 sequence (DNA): TGTGCTAGTGGCCCCAGTACAGGTCGCTCCTACGAGCAGTACTTC. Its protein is CASGPSTGRSYEQYF.

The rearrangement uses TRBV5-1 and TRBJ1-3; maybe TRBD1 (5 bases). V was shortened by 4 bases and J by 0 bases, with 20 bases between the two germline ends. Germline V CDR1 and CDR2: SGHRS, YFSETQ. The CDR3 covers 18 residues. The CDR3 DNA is TGCGCCAGCAGCCCGAGGGATCAGGGAGCAGCCTCTGGAAACACCATATATTTT. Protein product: CASSPRDQGAASGNTIYF. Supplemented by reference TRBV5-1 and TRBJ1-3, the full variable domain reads KAGVTQTPRYLIKTRGQQVTLSCSPISGHRSVSWYQQTPGQGLQFLFEYFSETQRNKGNFPGRFSGRQFSNSRSEMNVSTLELGDSALYLCASSPRDQGAASGNTIYFGEGSWLTVV.

Here the CDR3 reads CAGSPGSITNTGELFF. The DNA of the CDR3 is TGTGCCGGAAGCCCTGGTAGCATTACGAACACCGGGGAGCTGTTTTTT. The chain has TRBV11-3 and TRBJ2-2; D uncertain. In germline, CDR1 is SGHNT, CDR2 YENEEA. V was clipped by 11 bases and J by 0 bases, with 19 bases between them. This CDR3 is built from 16 residues.

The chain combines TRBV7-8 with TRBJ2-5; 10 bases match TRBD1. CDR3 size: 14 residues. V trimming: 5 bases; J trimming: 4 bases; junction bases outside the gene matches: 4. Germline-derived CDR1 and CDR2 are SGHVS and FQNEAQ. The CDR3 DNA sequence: TGTGCCAGCAGCCTGGACAGGGGGACAGAGACCCAGTACTTC. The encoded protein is CASSLDRGTETQYF.

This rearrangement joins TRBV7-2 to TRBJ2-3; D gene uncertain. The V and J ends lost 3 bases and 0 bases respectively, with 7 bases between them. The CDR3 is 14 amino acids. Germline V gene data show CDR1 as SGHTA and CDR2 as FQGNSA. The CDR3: CASSFYSSTDTQYF. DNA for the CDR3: TGTGCCAGCAGCTTCTATTCTAGCACAGATACGCAGTATTTT.

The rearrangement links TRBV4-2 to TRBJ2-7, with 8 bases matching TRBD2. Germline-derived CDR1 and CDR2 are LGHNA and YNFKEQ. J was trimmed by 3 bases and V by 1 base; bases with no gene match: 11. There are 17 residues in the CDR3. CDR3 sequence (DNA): TGTGCCAGCAGCCAAGTTGGGACCGGGGGGGGATTCTACGAGCAGTACTTC. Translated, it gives CASSQVGTGGGFYEQYF.

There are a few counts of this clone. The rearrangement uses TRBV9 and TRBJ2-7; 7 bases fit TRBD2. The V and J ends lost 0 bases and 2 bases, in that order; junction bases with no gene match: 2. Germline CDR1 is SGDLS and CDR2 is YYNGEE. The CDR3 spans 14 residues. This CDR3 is CASSVVGGAYEQYF. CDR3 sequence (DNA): TGTGCCAGCAGCGTAGTGGGGGGGGCCTACGAGCAGTACTTC.

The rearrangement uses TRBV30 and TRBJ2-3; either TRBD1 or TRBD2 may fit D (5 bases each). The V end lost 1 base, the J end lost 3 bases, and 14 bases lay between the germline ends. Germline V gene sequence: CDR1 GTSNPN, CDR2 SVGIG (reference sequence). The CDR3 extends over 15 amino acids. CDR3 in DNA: TGTGCCTGGAGTGGGGACCAGCAGAGTACAGATACGCAGTATTTT. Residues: CAWSGDQQSTDTQYF.

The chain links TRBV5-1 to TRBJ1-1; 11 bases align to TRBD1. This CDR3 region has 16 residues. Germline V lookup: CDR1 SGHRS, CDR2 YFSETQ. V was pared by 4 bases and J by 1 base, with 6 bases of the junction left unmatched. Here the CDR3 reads CASSGDRGNGNTEAFF. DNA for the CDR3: TGCGCCAGCAGCGGGGACAGGGGGAATGGGAACACTGAAGCTTTCTTT.

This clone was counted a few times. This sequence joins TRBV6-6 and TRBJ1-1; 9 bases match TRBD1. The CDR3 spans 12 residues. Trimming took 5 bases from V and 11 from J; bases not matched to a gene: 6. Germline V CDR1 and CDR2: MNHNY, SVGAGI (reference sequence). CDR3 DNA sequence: TGTGCCAGCAGTCAGGGACAGGGCGAGGCTTTCTTT. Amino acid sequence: CASSQGQGEAFF.

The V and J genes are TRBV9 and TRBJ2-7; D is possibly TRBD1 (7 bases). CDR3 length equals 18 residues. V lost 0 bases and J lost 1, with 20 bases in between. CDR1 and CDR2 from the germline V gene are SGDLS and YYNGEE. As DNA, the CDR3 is TGTGCCAGCAGCGTAGCGATCGACACAGGGGACTCTTCCTACGAGCAGTACTTC. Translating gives CASSVAIDTGDSSYEQYF.

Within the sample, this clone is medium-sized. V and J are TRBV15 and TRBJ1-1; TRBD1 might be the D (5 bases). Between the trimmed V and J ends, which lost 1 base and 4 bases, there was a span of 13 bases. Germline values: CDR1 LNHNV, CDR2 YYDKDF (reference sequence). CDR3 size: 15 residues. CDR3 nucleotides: TGTGCCACCAGCAGAGGTAGGGGTGGGATCACTGAAGCTTTCTTT. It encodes CATSRGRGGITEAFF.

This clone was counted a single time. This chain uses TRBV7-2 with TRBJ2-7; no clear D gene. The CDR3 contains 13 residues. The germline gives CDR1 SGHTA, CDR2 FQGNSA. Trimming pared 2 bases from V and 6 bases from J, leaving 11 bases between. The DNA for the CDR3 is TGTGCCAGCAGCTTACGTGTTTCTGGCGAGCAGTACTTC. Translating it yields CASSLRVSGEQYF.

CDR3 nucleotide sequence: TGTGCCAGCAGTCCTGTACAGGGGAGGGAGGACGAGCAGTACTTC. Translated: CASSPVQGREDEQYF. The gene calls are TRBV2 and TRBJ2-7; the D gene could be TRBD1 or TRBD2 (7 bases each). The CDR3 consists of 15 residues. The germline V and J ends were trimmed by 5 bases and 5 bases, with 19 bases remaining between them. CDR1 and CDR2 (germline): SNHLY, FYNNEI.

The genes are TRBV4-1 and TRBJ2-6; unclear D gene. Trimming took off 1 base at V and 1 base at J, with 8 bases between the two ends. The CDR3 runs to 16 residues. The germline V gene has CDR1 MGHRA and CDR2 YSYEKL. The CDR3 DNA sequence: TGCGCCAGCAGCCAAGTTCAGCTTTCTGGGGCCAACGTCCTGACTTTC. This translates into CASSQVQLSGANVLTF.

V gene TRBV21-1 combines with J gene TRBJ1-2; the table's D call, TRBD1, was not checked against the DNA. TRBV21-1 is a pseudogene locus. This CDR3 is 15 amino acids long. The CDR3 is CASSKGRQGSYGYTF. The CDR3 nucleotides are TGTGCCAGCAGCAAAGGAAGACAGGGCTCCTATGGCTACACCTTC.

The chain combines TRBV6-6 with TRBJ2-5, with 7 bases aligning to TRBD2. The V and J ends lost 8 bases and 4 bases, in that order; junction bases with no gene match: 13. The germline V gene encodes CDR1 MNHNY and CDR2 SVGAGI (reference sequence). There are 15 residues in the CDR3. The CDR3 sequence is CASSGGGGRRETQYF. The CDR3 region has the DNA TGTGCCAGCTCAGGTGGGGGAGGGAGGAGAGAGACCCAGTACTTC.

Here the CDR3 reads CASSLWGLGEKLFF. For the CDR3, the DNA is TGTGCCAGCAGTTTGTGGGGTTTAGGTGAAAAACTGTTTTTT. V gene TRBV27 combines with J gene TRBJ1-4; D unclear. The length of the CDR3 is 14 residues. The germline CDR1 and CDR2 sequences are MNHEY and SMNVEV (reference sequence). V was trimmed by 3 bases and J by 7 bases, leaving 12 bases between them.

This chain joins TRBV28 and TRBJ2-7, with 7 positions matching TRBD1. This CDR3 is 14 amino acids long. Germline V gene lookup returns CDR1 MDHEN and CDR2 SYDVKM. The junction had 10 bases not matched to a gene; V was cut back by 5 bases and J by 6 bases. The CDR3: CASSPADRWSEQYF. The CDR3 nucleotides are TGTGCCAGCAGTCCAGCGGACAGGTGGTCCGAGCAGTACTTC.

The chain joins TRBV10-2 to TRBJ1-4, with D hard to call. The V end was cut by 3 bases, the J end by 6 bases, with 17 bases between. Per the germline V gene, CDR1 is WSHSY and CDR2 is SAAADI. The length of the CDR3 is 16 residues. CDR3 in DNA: TGCGCCAGCAGTGACCCAGGCGGGGAGGACGATGAAAAACTGTTTTTT. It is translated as CASSDPGGEDDEKLFF.